Shown below are 15 T cell receptor beta chains from a single sample sequenced in a study of early T cells in non-severe SARS-CoV-2 infection. TCRdb reanalysed the 5' RACE reads using MiXCR and keeps one entry per CDR3 protein. The sample has under 20,000 distinct CDR3 sequences; roughly 5.1% are singletons. Input material: whole blood. The receptors shown here come from an adult who was a healthcare worker with PCR-confirmed SARS-CoV-2 infection or an uninfected control (not recorded which).

This clonotype has at least ten counts. V gene TRBV5-5 combines with J gene TRBJ2-7; 9 bases fit TRBD2. The CDR3 length is 15 residues. V was pared by 0 bases and J by 5 bases, with 6 bases of the junction left unmatched. CDR1 is SGHKS, CDR2 YYEKEE, per germline (reference sequence). CDR3 DNA: TGTGCCAGCAGCTTGGTTGCGGGAGGGAGCCACGAGCAGTACTTC. Translating gives CASSLVAGGSHEQYF.

This clonotype appeared a few times. This sequence joins TRBV6-6 and TRBJ2-2; weak D call: TRBD2 (5 bases). This CDR3 comprises 16 residues. Germline V gene sequence: CDR1 MNHNY, CDR2 SVGAGI (reference sequence). Trimming shortened V by 0 bases and J by 1 base, and 9 bases separated the two germline ends. The CDR3 DNA reads as TGTGCCAGCAGTTACTCGGGCCGGGGGAACACCGGGGAGCTGTTTTTT. The encoded protein is CASSYSGRGNTGELFF.

The chain is built from TRBV7-9 and TRBJ1-1; the D is unclear. Germline CDR1 and CDR2: SEHNR and FQNEAQ (reference sequence). Trimming shortened V by 0 bases and J by 0 bases, and 8 bases separated the two germline ends. There are 15 residues in the CDR3. The CDR3 sequence is CASSLARQLNTEAFF. The CDR3 DNA is TGTGCCAGCAGCTTAGCGCGCCAGCTGAACACTGAAGCTTTCTTT. The full variable domain, completed using reference TRBV7-9 and TRBJ1-1, is DTGVSQNPRHKITKRGQNVTFRCDPISEHNRLYWYRQTLGQGPEFLTYFQNEAQLEKSRLLSDRFSAERPKGSFSTLEIQRTEQGDSAMYLCASSLARQLNTEAFFGQGTRLTVV.

This clonotype was counted only a few times. This chain connects TRBV28 to TRBJ1-2; D unresolved. The V gene lost 5 bases and the J gene lost 4 bases, with 8 bases spanning the gap. CDR3 length: 12 amino acids. CDR1 and CDR2 (germline): MDHEN, SYDVKM. The CDR3: CASSVGSYGYTF. As DNA, the CDR3 is TGTGCCAGCAGTGTGGGTTCCTATGGCTACACCTTC.

V is TRBV5-1 and J is TRBJ2-4; possible D gene TRBD2, 7 bases. There are 16 residues in the CDR3. Germline lookup yields CDR1 SGHRS and CDR2 YFSETQ. V lost 4 bases, J lost 6 bases, and 20 bases lay in between. The CDR3 DNA follows: TGCGCCAGCAGCCAGGGAGGGGGACCGCCGGGAAACATTCAGTACTTC. Translation gives CASSQGGGPPGNIQYF.

This clonotype was picked up many times. V gene TRBV5-1 combines with J gene TRBJ1-1; D is unclear. Germline loops: CDR1 SGHRS, CDR2 YFSETQ. With 1 base removed from V and 1 base from J, the gap between germline ends came to 5 bases. CDR3 length: 13 residues. This chain's CDR3 is CASSLWQNTEAFF. The CDR3 coding sequence is TGCGCCAGCAGCTTGTGGCAGAACACTGAAGCTTTCTTT.

This clonotype was observed a handful of times. The genes are TRBV30 and TRBJ2-7; perhaps TRBD1 as D (5 bases). CDR3 length equals 14 residues. Trimming stripped 1 base from V and 0 bases from J, with 10 bases between. The germline gives CDR1 GTSNPN, CDR2 SVGIG (reference sequence). The chain's CDR3 is CAWSETGFSYEQYF. CDR3 coding DNA: TGTGCCTGGAGTGAAACAGGTTTCTCCTACGAGCAGTACTTC.

This clonotype was counted ten times or more. The chain has TRBV2 and TRBJ2-2; 8 positions agree with TRBD1. This CDR3 contains 16 residues. CDR1 is SNHLY, CDR2 FYNNEI, per germline. J was trimmed by 2 bases and V by 7 bases; bases with no gene match: 9. This CDR3 reads CASNVDRAINTGELFF. The CDR3 bases are TGTGCCAGCAACGTGGACAGGGCAATCAACACCGGGGAGCTGTTTTTT.

This clonotype was found many times. The chain has TRBV20-1 and TRBJ1-5; D possibly corresponds to TRBD1 (5 bases). In germline, CDR1 is DFQATT, CDR2 SNEGSKA (reference sequence). V was clipped by 8 bases and J by 2 bases, with 10 bases between them. The CDR3 has 12 residues. CDR3 sequence (DNA): TGCAGTCCCGGGGGGGGCAATCAGCCCCAGCATTTT. This translates into CSPGGGNQPQHF.

This clonotype was seen at least ten times. The chain uses TRBV7-2 and TRBJ2-1, with D maybe TRBD2 (6 bases). V lost 4 bases to trimming and J lost 13 bases, with 17 bases between them. The CDR3 runs to 13 residues. Germline V gene sequence: CDR1 SGHTA, CDR2 FQGNSA. CDR3 residues: CASSSERATAQFF. The DNA of the CDR3 is TGTGCCAGCAGCTCCGAGCGGGCAACCGCACAGTTCTTC.

This clonotype is deemed medium-sized. The chain carries TRBV12-3 or TRBV12-4 and TRBJ2-1, with 13 bases identical to TRBD2. This CDR3 is built from 15 residues. V trimming: 4 bases; J trimming: 5 bases; junction bases outside the gene matches: 2. CDR3 amino acids: CASSYGLAGDNEQFF. CDR3 DNA: TGTGCCAGCAGTTATGGACTAGCGGGGGACAATGAGCAGTTCTTC.

This clonotype has a count of ten or more. The chain couples TRBV29-1 to TRBJ2-3; D remains unclear. V lost 2 bases, J lost 2 bases, and 14 bases lay in between. Per germline, CDR1 SQVTM and CDR2 ANQGSEA. The CDR3 runs to 15 residues. The CDR3 here is CSVEPQSTYTDTQYF. The CDR3 bases are TGCAGCGTTGAACCCCAGAGTACGTACACAGATACGCAGTATTTT.

This clonotype is termed medium-sized. The chain couples TRBV20-1 to TRBJ2-4; perhaps TRBD1 as D (5 bases). In germline, CDR1 is DFQATT, CDR2 SNEGSKA (reference sequence). V dropped 3 bases and J dropped 6 bases, with 9 bases sitting between them. This CDR3 has 12 residues. CDR3 DNA: TGCAGTGCTAGTGCAGGGCTAAACATTCAGTACTTC. This translates into CSASAGLNIQYF.

Ten or more counts support this clonotype. The junction and the germline gene differ at one end; a read error may be behind it. The V gene is TRBV20-1, the J gene TRBJ1-1; no clear D. Germline V gene data show CDR1 as DFQATT and CDR2 as SNEGSKA (reference sequence). This CDR3 spans 13 amino acids. CDR3 residues: CSAGDGRRTEAFF. CDR3 in DNA: TGCAGTGCTGGAGACGGCCGAAGGACTGAAGCTTTCTTT.

V is TRBV10-1 and J is TRBJ2-7; D may match TRBD1 or TRBD2 (5 bases each). The CDR3 sequence is 15 residues long. V was shortened by 9 bases and J by 0 bases, with 18 bases between the two germline ends. From germline, CDR1 is WNHNN and CDR2 SYGVQD (reference sequence). In DNA, the CDR3 is TGCGCCAGTAGGGACGTACTTATTAGCTCCTACGAGCAGTACGTC. Translating it yields CASRDVLISSYEQYV.